This entry lists 20 T cell receptor beta chains sequenced from one sample in a study of cytomegalovirus exposure and HLA in healthy donors. PCR employed 60 Vbeta and 13 Jbeta primers. The assay was immunoSEQ multiplex PCR, and TCRdb's table has in-frame clones only and misses some. The profile shows over 120,000 clones, 70% of them singletons. The sample was PBMCs. These TCRs come from a woman in her sixties or seventies in good health and CMV-seropositive.

This chain links TRBV30 with TRBJ1-1; D might be TRBD1 (6 bases). The CDR3 totals 12 residues. CDR1 is GTSNPN, CDR2 SVGIG, per germline (reference sequence). The V end was cut by 3 bases, the J end by 5 bases, with 10 bases between. This CDR3 reads CAWSGRGTEAFF. The CDR3 DNA reads TGTGCCTGGAGCGGTAGGGGGACTGAAGCTTTCTTT.

The chain carries TRBV7-9 and TRBJ1-1; D is undetermined. V lost 4 bases and J lost 0, with 6 bases in between. This CDR3 comprises 13 residues. Germline CDR1 is SEHNR and CDR2 is FQNEAQ (reference sequence). The CDR3: CASSSSVNTEAFF. The CDR3 DNA is TGTGCCAGCAGCTCTAGTGTGAACACTGAAGCTTTCTTT.

The chain carries TRBV28 and TRBJ2-7, with 8 nucleotides matching TRBD2. J was trimmed by 7 bases and V by 2 bases; bases with no gene match: 10. The CDR3 is 15 amino acids. The germline gives CDR1 MDHEN, CDR2 SYDVKM. The CDR3 DNA follows: TGTGCCAGCAGTTTAATCGGGACTAGGGTGCGAGAGCAGTACTTC. It translates to CASSLIGTRVREQYF.

This clone was found a few times. This chain connects TRBV5-1 to TRBJ1-4; D uncertain. Per the germline V gene, CDR1 is SGHRS and CDR2 is YFSETQ. V lost 4 bases and J 3 bases, leaving 10 bases between the germline ends. The CDR3 runs to 14 residues. The CDR3 nucleotides are TGCGCCAGCAGCAACGGAGGGTCTAATGAAAAACTGTTTTTT. Translating it yields CASSNGGSNEKLFF.

This clone was counted only a few times. V and J are TRBV29-1 and TRBJ2-1, with 9 bases identical to TRBD1. Germline V gene data show CDR1 as SQVTM and CDR2 as ANQGSEA. After removal of 5 bases from V and 2 bases from J, the junction contained 4 bases not matched to a gene. The CDR3 sequence is 14 residues long. As DNA, the CDR3 is TGCAGCGTTACCCGGGACAGGGCCTACAATGAGCAGTTCTTC. Encoded protein: CSVTRDRAYNEQFF.

Details on this clone: Additional DNA sequences in this sample encode the identical CDR3. The rearrangement uses TRBV15 and TRBJ2-7; maybe TRBD1 (5 bases). The germline V gene has CDR1 LNHNV and CDR2 YYDKDF (reference sequence). The V gene lost 3 bases and the J gene lost 1 base, with 10 bases spanning the gap. This CDR3 has 14 amino acids. The CDR3 here is CATSREGVSYEQYF. For the CDR3, the DNA is TGTGCCACCAGCAGGGAAGGGGTTTCCTACGAGCAGTACTTC.

This clone has a handful of counts. The V call is TRBV6-1, the J call TRBJ1-1; D remains ambiguous. In germline, CDR1 is MNHNS, CDR2 SASEGT. The CDR3 runs to 17 residues. Trimming left V 0 bases short and J 0 bases short, with 14 bases between. In DNA, the CDR3 is TGTGCCAGCAGTGAAGCAGTTCTGGGCCCCATGAACACTGAAGCTTTCTTT. The encoded protein is CASSEAVLGPMNTEAFF.

This clone was seen only a few times. J is TRBJ2-7 and V is TRBV10-3, with 7 bases matching TRBD1. Per germline, CDR1 ENHRY and CDR2 SYGVKD. J lost 1 base, V lost 10 bases, and 13 bases had no gene match. This CDR3 contains 15 residues. The chain's CDR3 is CATSPGPGQSYEQYF. CDR3 nucleotide sequence: TGTGCCACCTCGCCGGGTCCGGGACAGTCCTACGAGCAGTACTTC.

The J gene is TRBJ2-3, the V gene TRBV9; 8 bases are shared with TRBD1. Per germline, CDR1 SGDLS and CDR2 YYNGEE. This CDR3 comprises 18 residues. V was pared by 1 base and J by 5 bases, with 15 bases of the junction left unmatched. The CDR3: CASSVQGQDARRGDTQYF. In DNA, the CDR3 is TGTGCCAGCAGCGTACAGGGACAGGACGCACGGAGGGGAGATACGCAGTATTTT.

V gene TRBV18 combines with J gene TRBJ1-2, with 7 bases aligning to TRBD1. The germline V gene encodes CDR1 KGHSH and CDR2 LQKENI. V was clipped by 0 bases and J by 3 bases; unmatched bases: 1. The CDR3 length is 14 residues. Written as DNA, the CDR3 is TGTGCCAGCTCACCACCCGGGACAGACTATGGCTACACCTTC. Encoded protein: CASSPPGTDYGYTF.

The V call is TRBV6-5, the J call TRBJ2-5, with 8 bases aligning to TRBD1. Germline CDR1 MNHEY, CDR2 SVGAGI. The CDR3 extends over 14 amino acids. V shed 1 base and J 2 bases; nucleotides not matched to a gene: 0. The CDR3 coding sequence is TGTGCCAGCAGTTACTACAGGGGGCAAGAGACCCAGTACTTC. Encoded protein: CASSYYRGQETQYF.

The chain is built from TRBV9 and TRBJ2-5; 7 positions match TRBD1. The CDR3 runs to 14 residues. The trim removed 3 bases at V and 3 bases at J, leaving 5 bases unmatched. Germline assignment: CDR1 SGDLS and CDR2 YYNGEE. Written as DNA, the CDR3 is TGTGCCAGCAGCGGACACGGGACAGAAGAGACCCAGTACTTC. This sequence encodes CASSGHGTEETQYF.

The J gene is TRBJ2-1, the V gene TRBV28; D may be TRBD1 (5 bases). Germline V gene data show CDR1 as MDHEN and CDR2 as SYDVKM. The CDR3 extends over 12 amino acids. V was shortened by 6 bases and J by 9 bases, with 12 bases between the two germline ends. The CDR3 DNA sequence: TGTGCCAGCAGAGGGGCGACGTTTGAGCAGTTCTTC. It encodes CASRGATFEQFF.

The chain carries TRBV9 and TRBJ1-2; perhaps TRBD1 as D (5 bases). The V end lost 0 bases, the J end lost 4 bases, and 13 bases lay between the germline ends. Germline V CDR1 and CDR2: SGDLS, YYNGEE. This CDR3 region has 15 residues. In DNA form, the CDR3 reads TGTGCCAGCAGCGTAGACCCCCAGGGAAGCTATGGCTACACCTTC. This gives the protein CASSVDPQGSYGYTF.

Written as DNA, the CDR3 is TGTGCCAGCAGGGACAGCCTAATTCCCTACGAGCAGTACTTC. The encoded protein is CASRDSLIPYEQYF. The rearrangement joins TRBV7-9 to TRBJ2-7; D possibly corresponds to TRBD1 (6 bases). V was trimmed by 6 bases and J by 2 bases, leaving 14 bases between them. CDR3 length equals 14 residues. CDR1 SEHNR and CDR2 FQNEAQ come from the germline V gene (reference sequence).

The CDR3 loop reads CASTPGQGETEAFF. In DNA form, the CDR3 reads TGCGCCAGCACTCCTGGACAGGGAGAGACTGAAGCTTTCTTT. The rearrangement uses TRBV5-1 and TRBJ1-1; 8 bases line up with TRBD1. Trimming at V came to 6 bases and at J to 5 bases, leaving 9 bases not matched to a gene. Germline CDR1 is SGHRS and CDR2 is YFSETQ. This CDR3 region has 14 residues. The whole variable domain, remainder taken from reference TRBV5-1 and TRBJ1-1, is KAGVTQTPRYLIKTRGQQVTLSCSPISGHRSVSWYQQTPGQGLQFLFEYFSETQRNKGNFPGRFSGRQFSNSRSEMNVSTLELGDSALYLCASTPGQGETEAFFGQGTRLTVV.

This chain joins TRBV19 and TRBJ2-1; no clear D. The germline gives CDR1 LNHDA, CDR2 SQIVND (reference sequence). The CDR3 totals 11 residues. The V end lost 5 bases, the J end lost 6 bases, and 5 bases lay between the germline ends. CDR3 in amino acids: CASSFINEQFF. CDR3 DNA: TGTGCCAGTAGTTTCATCAATGAGCAGTTCTTC.

The V gene is TRBV28, the J gene TRBJ2-1; a weak D match, TRBD2 (6 bases). CDR1 and CDR2 from the germline V gene are MDHEN and SYDVKM. The CDR3 covers 15 residues. V was pared by 7 bases and J by 2 bases, with 15 bases between. This CDR3 reads CASNPEGGAYNEQFF. In DNA, the CDR3 is TGTGCCAGCAATCCTGAGGGAGGCGCCTACAATGAGCAGTTCTTC.

This clone appeared a few times. This chain uses TRBV2 with TRBJ1-5; weak D call: TRBD1 (6 bases). The V end was cut by 6 bases, the J end by 4 bases, with 16 bases between. Germline values: CDR1 SNHLY, CDR2 FYNNEI. The CDR3 totals 15 residues. CDR3 coding DNA: TGTGCCAGCAGCTCACAGGGATTAGGAAATCAGCCCCAGCATTTT. It codes for CASSSQGLGNQPQHF.

The rearrangement uses TRBV7-8 and TRBJ2-3, with D perhaps matching TRBD2 (7 bases). With 1 base removed from V and 1 base from J, the gap between germline ends came to 15 bases. Germline V gene data show CDR1 as SGHVS and CDR2 as FQNEAQ. This CDR3 comprises 17 residues. CDR3 residues: CASSLGGAGVGTDTQYF. As DNA, the CDR3 is TGTGCCAGCAGCTTAGGGGGGGCGGGAGTAGGCACAGATACGCAGTATTTT.